This T cell receptor (beta chain) is drawn from a study of T cells in localized non-small cell lung cancer. Trimming removed 5 bases from V and 2 bases from J; junction bases left unmatched: 8. The CDR3 has 15 residues. Germline values: CDR1 LNHDA, CDR2 SQIVND (reference sequence). This clone turned up a few times. Its antigen is as yet unknown. Study-wide results and limits: Investigators sequenced only a single tumor region, leaving heterogeneity possible. Adjacent uninvolved lung tissue had the highest T cell clonality, exceeding tumor. Increased T cell density in blood showed an association with longer overall survival. Appearing in adjacent lung were a median about 59 of the top 100 tumor clones.

The protocol was immunoSEQ multiplex PCR, while the TCRdb copy is restricted to in-frame clones and leaves out a portion. The table shows about 14,000 clones, with roughly 90% occurring only once. The source is a man between 40 and 75 years old with stage III lung adenocarcinoma. The J gene is TRBJ1-1, the V gene TRBV19, with 7 positions matching TRBD1. The specimen comprised peripheral blood mononuclear cells, sampled before any cancer treatment. The CDR3 DNA reads TGTGCCAGTAGTCGGGACAGTGCCTCAAACACTGAAGCTTTCTTT. The encoded protein is CASSRDSASNTEAFF.